One T cell receptor beta chain is described in this entry. This CDR3 has 16 residues. Trimming cost V 5 bases and J 5 bases, with 18 bases left between them. CDR1 is SGHTA and CDR2 is FQGTGA in the germline V gene. Treatment defined: 19 received Ad26.COV2.S at low or high dose, single or two shots; roughly five received placebo; per-sample allocation not given. Sampling took place 63 days after the first vaccine or placebo injection. This person who donated was an adult of 18-55 years in Boston. These data originate in a study of Ad26.COV2.S vaccination and SARS-CoV-2 variants. The repertoire was sequenced with immunoSEQ multiplex PCR; TCRdb's copy has only in-frame clones and lacks some. This repertoire shows about 350,000 clones, more than 85% found once; its top ten account for 5%.

The clonotype was recovered from a person aged 18-60 years who received the Ad26.COV2.S COVID-19 vaccine or a placebo. The sample in question was peripheral blood, obtained in a trial of Ad26.COV2.S vaccine versus placebo. The chain employs TRBV7-3 and TRBJ2-2; tentatively, D is TRBD1 (5 bases). Written as DNA, the CDR3 is TGTGCCAGCAGCCCAAGAGGCAGGGTTAAGACCGGGGAGCTGTTTTTT. Protein: CASSPRGRVKTGELFF.